The 28 T cell receptor beta chains given below trace back to one sample, sequenced in a study of blood T cell repertoires in COVID-19. Assay used: immunoSEQ multiplex PCR; TCRdb lists only in-frame clones, some missing. In the table there are approximately 65,000 clones, 80% to 90% of which are singletons. Material for sequencing was peripheral blood. These receptor sequences come from a man aged 35 to 55 with acute or convalescent COVID-19.

The rearrangement uses TRBV5-6 and TRBJ1-5, with D possibly being TRBD1 (5 bases). V was clipped by 4 bases and J by 4 bases, with 9 bases between them. The CDR3 is 13 residues long. Germline V gene sequence: CDR1 SGHDT, CDR2 YYEEEE. The CDR3 reads CASSRTPNQPQHF. As DNA, the CDR3 is TGTGCCAGCAGCCGGACACCTAATCAGCCCCAGCATTTT.

The chain has TRBV5-1 and TRBJ2-5, with 11 positions matching TRBD2. CDR3 length: 15 amino acids. With V trimmed by 4 bases and J by 1 base, 3 bases remained unmatched. In germline, CDR1 is SGHRS, CDR2 YFSETQ. CDR3 loop: CASSLGLAAQETQYF. The CDR3 bases are TGCGCCAGCAGCCTGGGACTAGCGGCCCAAGAGACCCAGTACTTC. The whole variable domain, filled in from reference TRBV5-1 and TRBJ2-5, reads KAGVTQTPRYLIKTRGQQVTLSCSPISGHRSVSWYQQTPGQGLQFLFEYFSETQRNKGNFPGRFSGRQFSNSRSEMNVSTLELGDSALYLCASSLGLAAQETQYFGPGTRLLVL.

This chain links TRBV28 with TRBJ1-2; 7 positions match TRBD1. J was trimmed by 7 bases and V by 4 bases; bases with no gene match: 0. Germline loops: CDR1 MDHEN, CDR2 SYDVKM. This CDR3 has 11 residues. The CDR3 reads CASSYRGGYTF. Here the CDR3 DNA reads TGTGCCAGCAGTTACAGGGGTGGCTACACCTTC.

The table lists this clone with a few counts. The CDR3 DNA reads as TGTGCCAGCAGTGAACAGGACAGGGTTCAACAGCCCCAGCATTTT. Its translation is CASSEQDRVQQPQHF. The V gene is TRBV2, the J gene TRBJ1-5; TRBD1 aligns across 8 bases. Germline assignment: CDR1 SNHLY and CDR2 FYNNEI. This CDR3 has 15 amino acids. V lost 2 bases, J lost 7 bases, and 7 bases stayed unmatched.

The chain uses TRBV10-3 and TRBJ2-1; weak D call: TRBD2 (5 bases). V was clipped by 6 bases and J by 2 bases, with 11 bases between them. There are 14 residues in the CDR3. CDR1 is ENHRY, CDR2 SYGVKD, per germline. The chain's CDR3 is CAISSGKTYNEQFF. The CDR3 coding sequence is TGTGCCATCAGCAGCGGAAAAACCTACAATGAGCAGTTCTTC.

The chain has TRBV19 and TRBJ1-1, with D perhaps TRBD1 (6 bases). The CDR3 has 15 amino acids. Germline loops: CDR1 LNHDA, CDR2 SQIVND (reference sequence). V gave up 2 bases and J gave up 4 bases, with 14 bases separating them. The CDR3 loop reads CASSIKGGGGTEAFF. The DNA for the CDR3 is TGTGCCAGTAGTATAAAGGGAGGGGGAGGCACTGAAGCTTTCTTT.

The rearrangement uses TRBV5-1 and TRBJ1-3, with D tentatively TRBD1 (5 bases). V shed 0 bases and J shed 6 bases, with 13 bases lying between them. The CDR3 is 15 residues long. CDR1 is SGHRS, CDR2 YFSETQ, per germline. Here the CDR3 DNA reads TGCGCCAGCAGCTTGGGGGGCGGAGGGAAAAACACCATATATTTT. Translated, it gives CASSLGGGGKNTIYF.

The CDR3 loop reads CASGGPNQGAGELFF. The CDR3 DNA is TGTGCCAGCGGGGGCCCAAATCAGGGGGCCGGGGAGCTGTTTTTT. J is TRBJ2-2 and V is TRBV9, with TRBD1 matching 7 bases. This CDR3 spans 15 amino acids. The V segment lost 7 bases and the J segment 6 bases; nucleotides outside the gene matches: 12. Germline V gene data show CDR1 as SGDLS and CDR2 as YYNGEE.

The genes are TRBV19 and TRBJ2-2, with a possible D match to TRBD1 (5 bases). The CDR3 totals 16 residues. The V end lost 0 bases, the J end lost 7 bases, and 15 bases lay between the germline ends. From germline, CDR1 is LNHDA and CDR2 SQIVND (reference sequence). For the CDR3, the DNA is TGTGCCAGTAGTATAGATCGTCCAGGGCGGCGCGGGGAGCTGTTTTTT. Translated, it gives CASSIDRPGRRGELFF. The full variable domain, its missing parts supplied by reference TRBV19 and TRBJ2-2, is DGGITQSPKYLFRKEGQNVTLSCEQNLNHDAMYWYRQDPGQGLRLIYYSQIVNDFQKGDIAEGYSVSREKKESFPLTVTSAQKNPTAFYLCASSIDRPGRRGELFFGEGSRLTVL.

This clone is a singleton in its sample. The chain uses TRBV3-1 (or the pseudogene TRBV3-2) and TRBJ2-5; 10 bases align to TRBD2. Germline V gives CDR1 LGHDT, CDR2 YNNKEL (reference sequence). The CDR3 contains 15 residues. V was pared by 4 bases and J by 4 bases, with 6 bases of the junction left unmatched. The CDR3 region has the DNA TGTGCCAGCAGCCGAGCGGGGGGGCCGGGAGAGACCCAGTACTTC. Encoded protein: CASSRAGGPGETQYF.

This clone has just one count. CDR3 in amino acids: CASSVLQGSSYNEQFF. The CDR3 nucleotides read TGCGCCAGCAGCGTCTTACAGGGGTCCTCCTACAATGAGCAGTTCTTC. The gene calls are TRBV5-1 and TRBJ2-1; 7 positions match TRBD1. CDR1 and CDR2 (germline): SGHRS, YFSETQ. The V and J ends lost 4 bases and 0 bases, in that order; junction bases with no gene match: 7. This CDR3 spans 16 amino acids. Supplemented by reference TRBV5-1 and TRBJ2-1, the full variable domain reads KAGVTQTPRYLIKTRGQQVTLSCSPISGHRSVSWYQQTPGQGLQFLFEYFSETQRNKGNFPGRFSGRQFSNSRSEMNVSTLELGDSALYLCASSVLQGSSYNEQFFGPGTRLTVL.

V gene TRBV10-3 combines with J gene TRBJ1-2, with TRBD1 matching over 7 bases. The CDR3 consists of 13 residues. Germline assignment: CDR1 ENHRY and CDR2 SYGVKD. V shed 5 bases, J shed 8 bases, and the junction held 8 bases outside the gene matches. This chain's CDR3 is CAISSDRERGYTF. In DNA form, the CDR3 reads TGTGCCATCAGTAGCGACAGGGAACGGGGCTACACCTTC.

The gene calls are TRBV7-6 and TRBJ1-2, with 9 nucleotides matching TRBD1. V shed 5 bases and J 9 bases; nucleotides not matched to a gene: 4. The CDR3 sequence is 12 residues long. The germline V gene encodes CDR1 SGHVS and CDR2 FNYEAQ. In DNA, the CDR3 is TGTGCCAGCAGCCCAGGGACAGGGAGCTACACCTTC. It codes for CASSPGTGSYTF.

The chain carries TRBV30 and TRBJ1-5; no definite D call. V was trimmed by 3 bases and J by 9 bases, leaving 18 bases between them. The CDR3 is 14 amino acids. CDR1 GTSNPN and CDR2 SVGIG come from the germline V gene (reference sequence). For the CDR3, the DNA is TGTGCCTGGAGCCAGACCTTAGGGAGGAGGCCCCAGCATTTT. It is translated as CAWSQTLGRRPQHF.

V is TRBV13 and J is TRBJ2-3; 10 bases match TRBD2. V dropped 0 bases and J dropped 8; count of bases not matched to a gene: 8. Germline CDR1 and CDR2: PRHDT and FYEKMQ (reference sequence). This CDR3 has 16 amino acids. DNA for the CDR3: TGTGCCAGCAGCTTAGGCCCAAGCGGGGGGGGTGCTACGCAGTATTTT. Translating it yields CASSLGPSGGGATQYF.

The V call is TRBV18, the J call TRBJ2-1, with 7 bases identical to TRBD2. The CDR3 runs to 15 residues. Germline lookup yields CDR1 KGHSH and CDR2 LQKENI. J lost 5 bases, V lost 6 bases, and 10 bases had no gene match. CDR3 DNA: TGTGCCAGCTCCCCGTATGGGGGGGGAAACAATGAGCAGTTCTTC. This encodes CASSPYGGGNNEQFF.

The chain uses TRBV3-1 (or the pseudogene TRBV3-2) and TRBJ2-4, with TRBD1 as a possible D gene (6 bases). The germline V gene has CDR1 LGHDT and CDR2 YNNKEL (reference sequence). V was trimmed by 1 base and J by 8 bases, leaving 12 bases between them. The CDR3 length is 14 residues. The CDR3 loop reads CASSQGQAGDIQYF. The CDR3 DNA sequence: TGTGCCAGCAGCCAAGGACAGGCTGGGGACATTCAGTACTTC.

The CDR3, as DNA: TGTGCCAGTAGTATGGTAGGGAGAACTGAAGCTTTCTTT. Encoded protein: CASSMVGRTEAFF. The V and J genes are TRBV19 and TRBJ1-1, with D hard to call. Germline V gene lookup returns CDR1 LNHDA and CDR2 SQIVND (reference sequence). There are 13 residues in the CDR3. The V gene lost 3 bases and the J gene lost 5 bases, with 10 bases spanning the gap.

This chain connects TRBV5-4 to TRBJ2-5; TRBD2 matches 9 bases. The CDR3 has 15 amino acids. Germline V gives CDR1 SGHNT, CDR2 YYREEE (reference sequence). Trimming removed 1 base from V and 2 bases from J; junction bases left unmatched: 3. The CDR3 DNA reads as TGTGCCAGCAGCTTGCGGCTAGCGGGGCAAGAGACCCAGTACTTC. Residues: CASSLRLAGQETQYF.

The chain carries TRBV5-1 and TRBJ2-5; D uncertain. The V end was cut by 5 bases, the J end by 4 bases, with 9 bases between. CDR3 size: 12 residues. Germline loops: CDR1 SGHRS, CDR2 YFSETQ. CDR3 amino acids: CASSWASETQYF. CDR3 in DNA: TGCGCCAGCAGTTGGGCATCAGAGACCCAGTACTTC.

This clone showed up just once. The V gene is TRBV7-3, the J gene TRBJ2-1; 11 bases are shared with TRBD2. Germline values: CDR1 SGHTA, CDR2 FQGTGA. J gave up 0 bases and V 0 bases, and 10 bases lay outside the gene matches. The CDR3 consists of 20 residues. CDR3 nucleotides: TGTGCCAGCAGCTTAACTAGCGGGGGGGCATACTCTAGCTCCTACAATGAGCAGTTCTTC. Its translation is CASSLTSGGAYSSSYNEQFF.

The V and J genes are TRBV3-1 (or the pseudogene TRBV3-2) and TRBJ2-6; D may be TRBD2 (6 bases). This CDR3 is built from 17 residues. Deletions cut 3 bases from V and 0 bases from J, with 12 bases between. Germline V CDR1 and CDR2: LGHDT, YNNKEL (reference sequence). The CDR3: CASSQRRGGSGANVLTF. CDR3 bases: TGTGCCAGCAGCCAGAGGAGGGGAGGCTCTGGGGCCAACGTCCTGACTTTC.

The genes are TRBV11-2 and TRBJ1-4; D is ambiguous. Trimming removed 3 bases at V and 1 base at J, with 6 bases between. CDR3 length equals 14 residues. Germline-derived CDR1 and CDR2 are SGHAT and FQNNGV. The CDR3 DNA sequence: TGTGCCAGCAGCTTTGGCATAACTAATGAAAAACTGTTTTTT. Translating gives CASSFGITNEKLFF.

This sequence joins TRBV5-4 and TRBJ1-1; weak D call: TRBD1 (6 bases). The germline gives CDR1 SGHNT, CDR2 YYREEE (reference sequence). V lost 4 bases and J lost 1, with 14 bases in between. This CDR3 has 15 residues. The CDR3 nucleotides read TGTGCCAGCAGCGCCCCACAGGGCGAGAACACTGAAGCTTTCTTT. As protein: CASSAPQGENTEAFF.

V and J are TRBV7-9 and TRBJ2-7; the D gene is possibly TRBD1 (6 bases). The CDR3 spans 12 residues. Germline CDR1 SEHNR, CDR2 FQNEAQ (reference sequence). Trimming pared 5 bases from V and 4 bases from J, leaving 9 bases between. CDR3 bases: TGTGCCAGCAGCCCGACAGGTTACGAGCAGTACTTC. Protein: CASSPTGYEQYF. The full variable domain, in which reference TRBV7-9 and TRBJ2-7 provide the parts outside the CDR3, is DTGVSQNPRHKITKRGQNVTFRCDPISEHNRLYWYRQTLGQGPEFLTYFQNEAQLEKSRLLSDRFSAERPKGSFSTLEIQRTEQGDSAMYLCASSPTGYEQYFGPGTRLTVT.

This clone appeared once. V usage is TRBV15 and J usage is TRBJ2-3, with D possibly TRBD2 on 5 matching bases. Trimming cost V 6 bases and J 2 bases, with 12 bases left between them. CDR3 size: 14 residues. Germline V CDR1 and CDR2: LNHNV, YYDKDF (reference sequence). This CDR3 is CATSSGLSTDTQYF. In DNA, the CDR3 is TGTGCCACCAGTTCTGGACTTTCCACAGATACGCAGTATTTT. The entire variable domain, with the rest obtained from reference TRBV15 and TRBJ2-3, is as follows: DAMVIQNPRYQVTQFGKPVTLSCSQTLNHNVMYWYQQKSSQAPKLLFHYYDKDFNNEADTPDNFQSRRPNTSFCFLDIRSPGLGDTAMYLCATSSGLSTDTQYFGPGTRLTVL.

The rearrangement uses TRBV9 and TRBJ1-1; D may be TRBD1 (5 bases). CDR1 and CDR2 (germline): SGDLS, YYNGEE. V lost 4 bases and J lost 0, with 13 bases in between. This CDR3 is built from 15 residues. This chain's CDR3 is CASSPRSGVNTEAFF. The CDR3 DNA sequence: TGTGCCAGCAGCCCCCGGTCGGGGGTGAACACTGAAGCTTTCTTT.

This sequence joins TRBV29-1 and TRBJ1-2; 8 bases agree with TRBD1. The germline gives CDR1 SQVTM, CDR2 ANQGSEA. The CDR3 spans 14 residues. V dropped 0 bases and J dropped 8; count of bases not matched to a gene: 8. CDR3: CSVEERQGAQGYTF. The CDR3 region has the DNA TGCAGCGTTGAAGAAAGGCAGGGGGCGCAAGGCTACACCTTC.